Presented here are 24 T cell receptor beta chains from one specimen sequenced in a study of blood T cell repertoires in COVID-19. Generated by immunoSEQ multiplex PCR, the TCRdb table keeps only in-frame clones and is missing some. This sample has about 190,000 clones, with around nine tenths found just once. The material sequenced was peripheral blood. These receptors were collected from a young woman who had recovered from COVID-19.

The chain carries TRBV5-1 and TRBJ2-5; no definite D call. The germline CDR1 and CDR2 sequences are SGHRS and YFSETQ. The CDR3 spans 13 residues. V shed 0 bases and J shed 7 bases, with 10 bases lying between them. The CDR3 region is CASSLGSSGTQYF. Here the CDR3 DNA reads TGCGCCAGCAGCTTGGGCTCCAGTGGGACCCAGTACTTC. Variable domain in full (rest from reference TRBV5-1 and TRBJ2-5): KAGVTQTPRYLIKTRGQQVTLSCSPISGHRSVSWYQQTPGQGLQFLFEYFSETQRNKGNFPGRFSGRQFSNSRSEMNVSTLELGDSALYLCASSLGSSGTQYFGPGTRLLVL.

This chain connects TRBV18 to TRBJ2-7, with 7 bases that match TRBD1. Germline CDR1 KGHSH, CDR2 LQKENI. The V gene end was trimmed by 8 bases and the J gene end by 7 bases; junction bases not matched to a gene: 8. The CDR3 is made up of 12 amino acids. The CDR3 nucleotides read TGTGCCAGCCGGGACAGCCTAGGGGAGCAGTACGTC. It codes for CASRDSLGEQYV.

The chain uses TRBV6-4 and TRBJ2-4; TRBD1 might be the D (7 bases). From germline, CDR1 is MRHNA and CDR2 SNTAGT. The CDR3 extends over 14 amino acids. Trimming left V 3 bases short and J 7 bases short, with 13 bases between. The CDR3 DNA is TGTGCCAGCAGTGATAAGGCAGGGGGGAACATTCAGTACTTC. This translates into CASSDKAGGNIQYF.

This rearrangement joins TRBV6-2 or TRBV6-3 to TRBJ2-1; 8 bases are shared with TRBD2. This CDR3 is 11 amino acids long. J gave up 16 bases and V 5 bases, and 7 bases lay outside the gene matches. Germline values: CDR1 MNHEY, CDR2 SVGEGT. The chain's CDR3 is CASSQGTRRFF. DNA of the CDR3: TGTGCCAGCAGTCAGGGGACTAGACGATTCTTC.

The gene calls are TRBV5-1 and TRBJ1-5; 8 nucleotides agree with TRBD1. The V gene's germline CDR1 is SGHRS and CDR2 YFSETQ. The CDR3 contains 15 residues. V trimming: 3 bases; J trimming: 3 bases; junction bases outside the gene matches: 5. CDR3 nucleotides: TGCGCCAGCAGCTCTGGACAGGGTGACAATCAGCCCCAGCATTTT. Translation gives CASSSGQGDNQPQHF.

The chain couples TRBV19 to TRBJ2-2, with D perhaps matching TRBD2 (6 bases). CDR3 length equals 16 residues. V lost 8 bases and J lost 6, with 22 bases in between. Germline-derived CDR1 and CDR2 are LNHDA and SQIVND (reference sequence). The CDR3 DNA follows: TGTGCCAGTGGAGGAGGGGTCGCCGGAAGGTCCGGGGAGCTGTTTTTT. Its protein is CASGGGVAGRSGELFF.

The V and J genes are TRBV7-8 and TRBJ2-2; 8 positions agree with TRBD1. Germline CDR1 is SGHVS and CDR2 is FQNEAQ. The CDR3 length is 16 residues. The ends lost 0 bases at V and 4 bases at J; junction bases unmatched: 4. The CDR3 spells CASSLAQQGGTGELFF. The CDR3 bases are TGTGCCAGCAGCTTAGCGCAACAGGGGGGCACCGGGGAGCTGTTTTTT.

In this sample, this clone turned up a few times. The rearrangement joins TRBV10-3 to TRBJ1-1; maybe TRBD1 (6 bases). The V end lost 5 bases, the J end lost 2 bases, and 24 bases lay between the germline ends. CDR1 and CDR2 from the germline V gene are ENHRY and SYGVKD. This CDR3 contains 18 residues. DNA for the CDR3: TGTGCCATCAGTTCCTCCCAGGACAGCTCAACGGCCAACACTGAAGCTTTCTTT. Residues: CAISSSQDSSTANTEAFF.

The chain is built from TRBV2 and TRBJ2-3; TRBD2 agrees at 12 bases. Per germline, CDR1 SNHLY and CDR2 FYNNEI. The CDR3 has 14 amino acids. J was trimmed by 4 bases and V by 7 bases; bases with no gene match: 3. The CDR3 DNA reads as TGTGCCAGCACATGGACTAGCGGGGCAGATACGCAGTATTTT. Its translation: CASTWTSGADTQYF.

The J gene is TRBJ1-2, the V gene TRBV6-5; TRBD1 agrees at 7 bases. CDR3 length: 14 residues. V was pared by 6 bases and J by 2 bases, with 6 bases of the junction left unmatched. The germline CDR1 and CDR2 sequences are MNHEY and SVGAGI. The DNA for the CDR3 is TGTGCCAGCAGACCCACAGGGGCGAACTATGGCTACACCTTC. As protein: CASRPTGANYGYTF.

CDR3: CASSKHRDAGELFF. In DNA form, the CDR3 reads TGTGCCAGTAGTAAACACAGGGACGCCGGGGAGCTGTTTTTT. V is TRBV19 and J is TRBJ2-2; the D gene is possibly TRBD1 (6 bases). Germline V CDR1 and CDR2: LNHDA, SQIVND (reference sequence). This CDR3 comprises 14 residues. The V end lost 4 bases, the J end lost 6 bases, and 12 bases lay between the germline ends.

This clone was observed once. The chain joins TRBV27 to TRBJ2-5, with D possibly TRBD1 on 5 matching bases. This CDR3 has 14 amino acids. V was shortened by 2 bases and J by 5 bases, with 12 bases between the two germline ends. Looked up from germline, CDR1 is MNHEY and CDR2 is SMNVEV (reference sequence). The CDR3 DNA sequence: TGTGCCAGCAGTTTACAGGGTAAATGGGAGACCCAGTACTTC. Protein product: CASSLQGKWETQYF.

J is TRBJ2-2 and V is TRBV6-2 or TRBV6-3; tentatively, D is TRBD1 (5 bases). This CDR3 region has 15 residues. Deletions cut 6 bases from V and 5 bases from J, with 16 bases between. From germline, CDR1 is MNHEY and CDR2 SVGEGT. In DNA, the CDR3 is TGTGCCAGCAGATACGGGCCCAAGGGGACCGGGGAGCTGTTTTTT. Protein sequence: CASRYGPKGTGELFF.

This chain uses TRBV5-1 with TRBJ2-7; TRBD2 matches at 13 bases. Germline-derived CDR1 and CDR2 are SGHRS and YFSETQ. The V gene end was trimmed by 0 bases and the J gene end by 3 bases; junction bases not matched to a gene: 6. This CDR3 contains 17 residues. The CDR3 DNA is TGCGCCAGCAGCTTGGGAACTAGCGGGAGGGGGGGCTACGAGCAGTACGTC. It translates to CASSLGTSGRGGYEQYV.

V is TRBV5-4 and J is TRBJ1-3, with D maybe TRBD1 (6 bases). The length of the CDR3 is 17 residues. Trimming shortened V by 0 bases and J by 0 bases, and 13 bases separated the two germline ends. Per germline, CDR1 SGHNT and CDR2 YYREEE (reference sequence). DNA for the CDR3: TGTGCCAGCAGCTTGGGACAGGAGCGGCCCTCTGGAAACACCATATATTTT. Translation: CASSLGQERPSGNTIYF. Variable domain in full (rest from reference TRBV5-4 and TRBJ1-3): ETGVTQSPTHLIKTRGQQVTLRCSSQSGHNTVSWYQQALGQGPQFIFQYYREEENGRGNFPPRFSGLQFPNYSSELNVNALELDDSALYLCASSLGQERPSGNTIYFGEGSWLTVV.

The chain couples TRBV19 to TRBJ2-2, with TRBD1 identical over 9 bases. The germline V gene encodes CDR1 LNHDA and CDR2 SQIVND (reference sequence). The J segment lost 5 bases and the V segment lost 5 bases, leaving 9 bases of the junction unmatched. This CDR3 has 16 residues. The CDR3 nucleotides are TGTGCCAGTAGTGCCTGGGACAGGGAAGGGACCGGGGAGCTGTTTTTT. It encodes CASSAWDREGTGELFF. The full variable domain, in which reference TRBV19 and TRBJ2-2 provide the parts outside the CDR3, is DGGITQSPKYLFRKEGQNVTLSCEQNLNHDAMYWYRQDPGQGLRLIYYSQIVNDFQKGDIAEGYSVSREKKESFPLTVTSAQKNPTAFYLCASSAWDREGTGELFFGEGSRLTVL.

This chain uses TRBV9 with TRBJ1-6; D not resolved. This CDR3 has 14 residues. CDR1 is SGDLS, CDR2 YYNGEE, per germline. V was trimmed by 3 bases and J by 0 bases, leaving 4 bases between them. This chain's CDR3 is CASSAGSYNSPLHF. The CDR3 nucleotides are TGTGCCAGCAGCGCGGGCTCCTATAATTCACCCCTCCACTTT. Variable domain in full (rest from reference TRBV9 and TRBJ1-6): DSGVTQTPKHLITATGQRVTLRCSPRSGDLSVYWYQQSLDQGLQFLIQYYNGEERAKGNILERFSAQQFPDLHSELNLSSLELGDSALYFCASSAGSYNSPLHFGNGTRLTVT.

Turning to this clone: Other DNA sequences in the sample encode the same CDR3. The chain uses TRBV14 and TRBJ1-1; D remains unclear. The CDR3 totals 14 residues. Trimming stripped 0 bases from V and 2 bases from J, with 7 bases between. Germline loops: CDR1 SGHDN, CDR2 FVKESK. The CDR3 DNA reads TGTGCCAGCAGCCAAGACCTTTTAAACACTGAAGCTTTCTTT. Protein sequence: CASSQDLLNTEAFF. Together with reference TRBV14 and TRBJ1-1, the CDR3 gives the full variable domain: EAGVTQFPSHSVIEKGQTVTLRCDPISGHDNLYWYRRVMGKEIKFLLHFVKESKQDESGMPNNRFLAERTGGTYSTLKVQPAELEDSGVYFCASSQDLLNTEAFFGQGTRLTVV.

The chain joins TRBV12-5 to TRBJ2-1, with 9 bases lining up with TRBD2. Trimming cost V 0 bases and J 8 bases; bases outside gene matches: 5. Germline assignment: CDR1 LGHNT and CDR2 FRNRAP. There are 15 residues in the CDR3. The CDR3 nucleotides read TGTGCTAGTGGTTTGGTACGCGGGGGGGTGGATGAGCAGTTCTTC. As protein: CASGLVRGGVDEQFF.

This clone came up a few times. This chain links TRBV15 with TRBJ1-2; 10 bases map to TRBD1. CDR3 length: 14 residues. V shed 5 bases, J shed 8 bases, and the junction held 8 bases outside the gene matches. CDR1 and CDR2 (germline): LNHNV, YYDKDF (reference sequence). The CDR3 sequence: CATSGDRGPGGYTF. CDR3 bases: TGTGCCACCAGCGGCGACAGGGGGCCTGGCGGCTACACCTTC.

This clone appeared a single time. The rearrangement joins TRBV7-2 to TRBJ1-2, with D unresolved. CDR3 length: 16 residues. CDR1 is SGHTA and CDR2 is FQGNSA in the germline V gene. V lost 2 bases and J lost 1, with 14 bases in between. The CDR3 here is CASSLRRDRFNYGYTF. CDR3 nucleotide sequence: TGTGCCAGCAGCTTACGGAGGGATAGGTTTAACTATGGCTACACCTTC.

This clone was picked up one time. This chain uses TRBV10-2 with TRBJ1-4; TRBD1 is a possible D gene (6 bases). Germline-derived CDR1 and CDR2 are WSHSY and SAAADI. V was shortened by 7 bases and J by 5 bases, with 11 bases between the two germline ends. The CDR3 spans 13 residues. The CDR3 sequence: CASTNRANEKLFF. The CDR3 DNA sequence: TGCGCCAGCACCAACAGGGCGAATGAAAAACTGTTTTTT.

This clone was counted once. The CDR3 sequence: CASSQEGQGWNTEAFF. For the CDR3, the DNA is TGTGCCAGCAGCCAAGAGGGCCAGGGCTGGAACACTGAAGCTTTCTTT. The chain links TRBV3-1 (or the pseudogene TRBV3-2) to TRBJ1-1, with D perhaps matching TRBD1 (5 bases). V lost 0 bases, J lost 1 base, and 12 bases lay in between. Germline CDR1 is LGHDT and CDR2 is YNNKEL (reference sequence). The CDR3 consists of 16 residues.

J is TRBJ2-1 and V is TRBV3-1 (or the pseudogene TRBV3-2); TRBD1 aligns across 12 bases. Germline assignment: CDR1 LGHDT and CDR2 YNNKEL (reference sequence). With 4 bases clipped from V and 5 bases from J, the junction kept 6 bases outside the gene matches. The CDR3 totals 16 residues. Here the CDR3 reads CASSLTGQGANNEQFF. In DNA form, the CDR3 reads TGTGCCAGCAGCCTTACGGGACAGGGGGCTAACAATGAGCAGTTCTTC.